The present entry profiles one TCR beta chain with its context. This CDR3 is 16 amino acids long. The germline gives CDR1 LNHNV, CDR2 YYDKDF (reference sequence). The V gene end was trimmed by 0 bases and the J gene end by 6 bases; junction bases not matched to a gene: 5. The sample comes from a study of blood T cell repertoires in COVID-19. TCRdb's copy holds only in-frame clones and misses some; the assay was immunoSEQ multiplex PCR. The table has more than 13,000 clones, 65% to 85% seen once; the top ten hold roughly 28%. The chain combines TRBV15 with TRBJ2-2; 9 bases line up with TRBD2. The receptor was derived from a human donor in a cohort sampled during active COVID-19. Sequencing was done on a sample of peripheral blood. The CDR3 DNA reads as TGTGCCACCAGCAGAGATCCAGCGGGAGGCGCCGGGGAGCTGTTTTTT. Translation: CATSRDPAGGAGELFF.